One sample yielded the 26 T cell receptor beta chains listed below, sequenced in a study of blood T cell repertoires in COVID-19. Sequenced by immunoSEQ multiplex PCR; TCRdb stores in-frame clones only, minus some. The sample consists of about 97,000 clones, more than 75% of them appearing once. What was sequenced was peripheral blood. Receptors were obtained from a human donor in a cohort sampled during active COVID-19.

This chain connects TRBV6-1 to TRBJ1-5; D might be TRBD1 (6 bases). CDR1 and CDR2 from the germline V gene are MNHNS and SASEGT. The CDR3 has 17 amino acids. Trimming cost V 0 bases and J 0 bases, with 12 bases left between them. The CDR3, as DNA: TGTGCCAGCAGTGAAGCTGCAGGGGCCTATAGCAATCAGCCCCAGCATTTT. Its translation: CASSEAAGAYSNQPQHF.

The CDR3 nucleotides are TGTGCTAGTGTTCTGGATGCGGGACTAGCGGGAGACTACGAGCAGTACTTC. Encoded protein: CASVLDAGLAGDYEQYF. J is TRBJ2-7 and V is TRBV12-5; 14 bases are shared with TRBD2. The CDR3 runs 17 residues. Germline trimming cut 7 bases from V and 3 bases from J; bases unmatched to any gene: 11. Germline V gene lookup returns CDR1 LGHNT and CDR2 FRNRAP.

V gene TRBV19 combines with J gene TRBJ2-5; no clear D. There are 13 residues in the CDR3. Germline V gene lookup returns CDR1 LNHDA and CDR2 SQIVND (reference sequence). Trimming removed 3 bases at V and 3 bases at J, with 8 bases between. The CDR3 coding sequence is TGTGCCAGTAGTATGATCCGGGAAGAGACCCAGTACTTC. It is translated as CASSMIREETQYF.

The V and J genes are TRBV28 and TRBJ2-1; maybe TRBD1 (6 bases). The CDR3 sequence is 16 residues long. The germline V gene has CDR1 MDHEN and CDR2 SYDVKM. The germline V and J ends were trimmed by 6 bases and 1 base, with 16 bases remaining between them. The chain's CDR3 is CASSRDTYTSYNEQFF. The CDR3 DNA follows: TGTGCCAGCAGCCGGGACACCTACACTTCCTACAATGAGCAGTTCTTC.

The V call is TRBV7-8, the J call TRBJ2-1; no clear D. The CDR3 loop spans 14 amino acids. The V end was cut by 5 bases, the J end by 9 bases, with 17 bases between. The germline gives CDR1 SGHVS, CDR2 FQNEAQ. The CDR3: CASSHTLSSFEQFF. DNA of the CDR3: TGTGCCAGCAGCCATACCCTTAGCTCCTTTGAGCAGTTCTTC.

V usage is TRBV19 and J usage is TRBJ2-1; the match to TRBD1 covers 8 bases. The CDR3 runs 16 residues. Germline loops: CDR1 LNHDA, CDR2 SQIVND (reference sequence). With 6 bases clipped from V and 6 bases from J, the junction kept 13 bases outside the gene matches. CDR3 residues: CASRAPRGRWGNEQFF. The CDR3 DNA sequence: TGTGCCAGTAGAGCCCCCAGGGGGCGGTGGGGCAATGAGCAGTTCTTC.

This chain uses TRBV9 with TRBJ1-4; D gene uncertain. CDR1 is SGDLS, CDR2 YYNGEE, per germline. This CDR3 has 14 residues. Trimming stripped 3 bases from V and 0 bases from J, with 6 bases between. In nucleotides, the CDR3 is TGTGCCAGCAGCGCGGCGGCAACTAATGAAAAACTGTTTTTT. Its translation: CASSAAATNEKLFF.

The V gene is TRBV6-5, the J gene TRBJ1-6; D is unresolved. The V and J ends lost 2 bases and 5 bases respectively, with 7 bases between them. Germline V gene lookup returns CDR1 MNHEY and CDR2 SVGAGI. The CDR3 covers 14 residues. CDR3 sequence (DNA): TGTGCCAGCAGTTACGAGGATCATAATTCACCCCTCCACTTT. Residues: CASSYEDHNSPLHF.

This clone was observed a few times. This chain joins TRBV29-1 and TRBJ2-7; 10 positions agree with TRBD2. This CDR3 is 15 amino acids long. The germline V gene has CDR1 SQVTM and CDR2 ANQGSEA. Unmatched junction bases numbered 5, after V lost 3 bases and J lost 0 bases. The CDR3 coding sequence is TGCAGCGTTGAGGTGCAGCGGGAGGGCTCCTACGAGCAGTACTTC. It codes for CSVEVQREGSYEQYF.

This clone was counted between two and nine times. This sequence joins TRBV6-1 and TRBJ1-6; 9 nucleotides match TRBD1. Losses at the gene ends were 2 bases for V and 9 bases for J; bases not matched to a gene: 5. Germline V CDR1 and CDR2: MNHNS, SASEGT. CDR3 length equals 15 residues. This CDR3 reads CASSETGQGSSPLHF. The CDR3 bases are TGTGCCAGCAGTGAAACGGGACAGGGCTCTTCACCCCTCCACTTT.

The chain links TRBV4-3 to TRBJ1-5; a weak D match, TRBD1 (5 bases). The germline V and J ends were trimmed by 1 base and 2 bases, with 12 bases remaining between them. CDR3 length: 16 amino acids. CDR1 and CDR2 (germline): LGHNA, YSLEER. In nucleotides, the CDR3 is TGCGCCAGCAGCCAAGGAGCAGGGTCGGGCAATCAGCCCCAGCATTTT. Translation: CASSQGAGSGNQPQHF.

The rearrangement uses TRBV9 and TRBJ1-1, with D tentatively TRBD1 (6 bases). The CDR3 covers 12 residues. Germline CDR1 is SGDLS and CDR2 is YYNGEE. Deletions cut 3 bases from V and 10 bases from J, with 13 bases between. This CDR3 reads CASSGDGGRAFF. CDR3 sequence (DNA): TGTGCCAGCAGCGGAGACGGGGGGCGAGCTTTCTTT.

V usage is TRBV5-1 and J usage is TRBJ2-7, with TRBD1 matching over 7 bases. In germline, CDR1 is SGHRS, CDR2 YFSETQ. This CDR3 comprises 15 residues. V was pared by 4 bases and J by 3 bases, with 10 bases of the junction left unmatched. CDR3 sequence (DNA): TGCGCCAGCAGCAACCGGGACAGCTCTCTCTACGAGCAGTACTTC. Residues: CASSNRDSSLYEQYF.

The V gene is TRBV19, the J gene TRBJ1-1; D perhaps matches TRBD1 (6 bases). The CDR3 totals 13 residues. Germline CDR1 reads LNHDA; CDR2 reads SQIVND (reference sequence). Trimming took off 9 bases at V and 1 base at J, with 12 bases between the two ends. The CDR3 DNA reads TGTGCCAGCAACCGACAGGAGAACACTGAAGCTTTCTTT. Protein sequence: CASNRQENTEAFF.

This clone was seen a handful of times. This sequence joins TRBV27 and TRBJ1-2; 10 bases align to TRBD1. The germline V gene has CDR1 MNHEY and CDR2 SMNVEV (reference sequence). V trimming: 5 bases; J trimming: 4 bases; junction bases outside the gene matches: 10. This CDR3 region has 16 residues. DNA for the CDR3: TGTGCCAGCAGTCCCCCCGGGACAGGGGCCTTCTATGGCTACACCTTC. Its translation is CASSPPGTGAFYGYTF.

Only a few counts were recorded for this clone. The V call is TRBV11-2, the J call TRBJ1-2, with 9 bases fitting TRBD1. CDR1 is SGHAT and CDR2 is FQNNGV in the germline V gene. V gave up 5 bases and J gave up 3 bases; unmatched junction bases: 4. The CDR3 spans 14 residues. The CDR3 DNA follows: TGTGCCAGCAGCCCACGGACAGGGGACTATGGCTACACCTTC. Translated: CASSPRTGDYGYTF. Full variable domain (missing parts from reference TRBV11-2 and TRBJ1-2): EAGVAQSPRYKIIEKRQSVAFWCNPISGHATLYWYQQILGQGPKLLIQFQNNGVVDDSQLPKDRFSAERLKGVDSTLKIQPAKLEDSAVYLCASSPRTGDYGYTFGSGTRLTVV.

The chain recombines TRBV5-1 with TRBJ2-7; 8 bases agree with TRBD2. Germline assignment: CDR1 SGHRS and CDR2 YFSETQ. Unmatched junction bases numbered 6, after V lost 1 base and J lost 0 bases. This CDR3 region has 16 residues. CDR3 residues: CASSLSGGGSSYEQYF. CDR3 bases: TGCGCCAGCAGCTTGAGCGGGGGCGGGTCCTCCTACGAGCAGTACTTC.

This chain links TRBV18 with TRBJ2-5; a weak D match, TRBD2 (5 bases). CDR3 length equals 14 residues. In germline, CDR1 is KGHSH, CDR2 LQKENI. Trimming pared 2 bases from V and 2 bases from J, leaving 9 bases between. CDR3 sequence reads: CASSPIRGQETQYF. CDR3 coding DNA: TGTGCCAGCTCACCAATCCGGGGACAAGAGACCCAGTACTTC.

The chain couples TRBV3-1 (or the pseudogene TRBV3-2) to TRBJ2-2, with D tentatively TRBD2 (5 bases). This CDR3 is built from 19 residues. Germline CDR1 and CDR2: LGHDT and YNNKEL (reference sequence). V lost 0 bases and J lost 0, with 17 bases in between. The CDR3 sequence is CASSQDLGRVTANTGELFF. CDR3 coding DNA: TGTGCCAGCAGCCAAGATCTAGGGCGGGTGACGGCGAACACCGGGGAGCTGTTTTTT.

This chain links TRBV6-6 with TRBJ1-6; D uncertain. The CDR3 sequence is 12 residues long. CDR1 and CDR2 (germline): MNHNY, SVGAGI (reference sequence). V lost 6 bases to trimming and J lost 8 bases, with 8 bases between them. DNA of the CDR3: TGTGCCAGCAGCGCCAGTCATTCACCCCTCCACTTT. This translates into CASSASHSPLHF.

The chain couples TRBV15 to TRBJ1-2; no clear D. Germline-derived CDR1 and CDR2 are LNHNV and YYDKDF (reference sequence). Trimming took 8 bases from V and 8 from J, leaving 9 bases between them. The CDR3 length is 10 residues. The CDR3 DNA reads as TGTGCCACCCGAGGTCGGGGCTACACCTTC. This codes for CATRGRGYTF.

The chain couples TRBV15 to TRBJ1-1; 9 bases fit TRBD1. Trimming removed 6 bases from V and 8 bases from J; junction bases left unmatched: 10. The CDR3 has 14 residues. Germline assignment: CDR1 LNHNV and CDR2 YYDKDF (reference sequence). In DNA, the CDR3 is TGTGCCACCAGGGTAACAGGGGGCCGGTGGGAAGCTTTCTTT. Translation gives CATRVTGGRWEAFF.

This CDR3 reads CASSRGLAGLYNEQFF. CDR3 coding DNA: TGTGCCAGCAGCCGCGGACTAGCGGGACTATACAATGAGCAGTTCTTC. This chain uses TRBV7-2 with TRBJ2-1; 12 bases are a match to TRBD2. V lost 5 bases, J lost 4 bases, and 6 bases stayed unmatched. This CDR3 is 16 amino acids long. CDR1 and CDR2 (germline): SGHTA, FQGNSA.

This clone is a singleton in its sample. The gene calls are TRBV10-1 and TRBJ2-3, with 8 bases aligning to TRBD2. CDR3 size: 15 residues. The V gene end was trimmed by 2 bases and the J gene end by 5 bases; junction bases not matched to a gene: 6. Looked up from germline, CDR1 is WNHNN and CDR2 is SYGVQD (reference sequence). CDR3: CASSEEGLAGDTQYF. The CDR3 DNA is TGCGCCAGCAGTGAGGAAGGGCTAGCGGGAGATACGCAGTATTTT.

The genes are TRBV15 and TRBJ2-1; 7 nucleotides match TRBD2. The CDR3 spans 18 residues. The J segment lost 5 bases and the V segment lost 2 bases, leaving 15 bases of the junction unmatched. The germline gives CDR1 LNHNV, CDR2 YYDKDF (reference sequence). CDR3 residues: CATSRPRSAGVSDNEQFF. The CDR3 DNA reads TGTGCCACCAGCAGACCTAGGTCGGCGGGAGTTTCTGACAATGAGCAGTTCTTC.

The J gene is TRBJ2-7, the V gene TRBV28, with a tentative D call TRBD1 (5 bases). Germline loops: CDR1 MDHEN, CDR2 SYDVKM. The CDR3 totals 15 residues. V lost 5 bases, J lost 2 bases, and 16 bases lay in between. The CDR3 protein is CASSPRQWIPYEQYF. The CDR3 coding sequence is TGTGCCAGCAGTCCTCGACAGTGGATACCCTACGAGCAGTACTTC. The full variable domain, its missing parts supplied by reference TRBV28 and TRBJ2-7, is DVKVTQSSRYLVKRTGEKVFLECVQDMDHENMFWYRQDPGLGLRLIYFSYDVKMKEKGDIPEGYSVSREKKERFSLILESASTNQTSMYLCASSPRQWIPYEQYFGPGTRLTVT.